These 22 T cell receptor beta chains came from one sample sequenced in a study of cytotoxic CD8 clonotypes in ibrutinib-treated CLL. Generated by immunoSEQ multiplex PCR, the TCRdb table keeps only in-frame clones and is missing some. The sample contains some 300,000 clones, just under 80% of which appear only once. Source: PBMCs, taken before ibrutinib treatment. These receptors originate from a human donor with chronic lymphocytic leukemia.

This clone occurred once. This sequence joins TRBV11-2 and TRBJ1-2, with unresolved D. Per the germline V gene, CDR1 is SGHAT and CDR2 is FQNNGV. The CDR3 has 13 residues. The V and J ends lost 0 bases and 8 bases respectively, with 10 bases between them. CDR3 loop: CASSLDLLGGYTF. The CDR3 coding sequence is TGTGCCAGCAGCTTAGACCTACTGGGGGGCTACACCTTC.

This clone was found a few times. The chain recombines TRBV28 with TRBJ1-5, with D possibly being TRBD1 (5 bases). V was trimmed by 4 bases and J by 6 bases, leaving 13 bases between them. The CDR3 has 14 amino acids. Germline values: CDR1 MDHEN, CDR2 SYDVKM. The CDR3 is CASSWDGGGQPQHF. The CDR3 DNA is TGTGCCAGCAGTTGGGACGGGGGAGGTCAGCCCCAGCATTTT.

The chain links TRBV28 to TRBJ2-1; D unclear. The CDR3 has 15 amino acids. Germline V gene data show CDR1 as MDHEN and CDR2 as SYDVKM. V lost 7 bases, J lost 5 bases, and 18 bases lay in between. The CDR3 sequence is CASNLLGQYDNEQFF. The CDR3 nucleotides read TGTGCCAGCAACCTATTAGGGCAATACGACAATGAGCAGTTCTTC.

This chain connects TRBV6-5 to TRBJ2-5, with D hard to call. The CDR3 totals 13 residues. Germline values: CDR1 MNHEY, CDR2 SVGAGI. V gave up 6 bases and J gave up 2 bases, with 10 bases separating them. CDR3 loop: CASRETEQETQYF. CDR3 sequence (DNA): TGTGCCAGCAGAGAGACGGAACAAGAGACCCAGTACTTC.

V and J are TRBV11-3 and TRBJ2-5; 8 bases are shared with TRBD1. Germline loops: CDR1 SGHNT, CDR2 YENEEA. The CDR3 has 14 amino acids. Trimming took 5 bases from V and 5 from J; bases not matched to a gene: 7. CDR3 protein: CASSVGQGSETQYF. The CDR3 coding sequence is TGTGCCAGCAGCGTAGGACAGGGATCGGAGACCCAGTACTTC.

V gene TRBV29-1 combines with J gene TRBJ2-2; either TRBD1 or TRBD2 may supply D (5 bases each). The V end was cut by 4 bases, the J end by 0 bases, with 9 bases between. Per the germline V gene, CDR1 is SQVTM and CDR2 is ANQGSEA. The CDR3 sequence is 14 residues long. The CDR3, as DNA: TGCAGCGTTGGGCAGGGAGCGAACACCGGGGAGCTGTTTTTT. Translated: CSVGQGANTGELFF.

This chain links TRBV15 with TRBJ1-5, with D possibly TRBD1 on 6 matching bases. V dropped 3 bases and J dropped 3 bases, with 12 bases sitting between them. Germline assignment: CDR1 LNHNV and CDR2 YYDKDF (reference sequence). The CDR3 is 15 amino acids. The CDR3 DNA follows: TGTGCCACCAGCAGGCAGGGGACGAACAATCAGCCCCAGCATTTT. Translated, it gives CATSRQGTNNQPQHF.

In its sample, this clone was seen once. The rearrangement joins TRBV7-9 to TRBJ2-3, with 8 bases lining up with TRBD2. CDR1 is SEHNR and CDR2 is FQNEAQ in the germline V gene (reference sequence). Trimming took 10 bases from V and 4 from J; bases not matched to a gene: 10. The CDR3 is 14 residues long. CDR3 DNA: TGTGCCAAACACCCACAGCGGGGGTCAGATACGCAGTATTTT. Its translation: CAKHPQRGSDTQYF. The variable domain in full, completed from reference TRBV7-9 and TRBJ2-3, reads DTGVSQNPRHKITKRGQNVTFRCDPISEHNRLYWYRQTLGQGPEFLTYFQNEAQLEKSRLLSDRFSAERPKGSFSTLEIQRTEQGDSAMYLCAKHPQRGSDTQYFGPGTRLTVL.

Here the CDR3 DNA reads TGTGCCAGCAGTTCAGGACAGGGAAGTTTAAACTATGGCTACACCTTC. Translated: CASSSGQGSLNYGYTF. The chain carries TRBV5-8 and TRBJ1-2; TRBD1 agrees at 8 bases. Per germline, CDR1 SGHTS and CDR2 YDEGEE. Trimming removed 5 bases from V and 2 bases from J; junction bases left unmatched: 11. This CDR3 is built from 16 residues.

The chain is built from TRBV18 and TRBJ2-1, with 9 bases identical to TRBD2. J gave up 9 bases and V 2 bases, and 5 bases lay outside the gene matches. The CDR3 consists of 14 residues. Germline CDR1 and CDR2: KGHSH and LQKENI. This CDR3 reads CASSPSLREGEQFF. In DNA, the CDR3 is TGTGCCAGCTCACCATCCCTGCGGGAGGGTGAGCAGTTCTTC.

The rearrangement uses TRBV15 and TRBJ2-5; 7 bases line up with TRBD2. With V trimmed by 2 bases and J by 4 bases, 7 bases remained unmatched. Looked up from germline, CDR1 is LNHNV and CDR2 is YYDKDF (reference sequence). There are 15 residues in the CDR3. As DNA, the CDR3 is TGTGCCACCAGCAGAACCGGGACTAAGGGAGAGACCCAGTACTTC. Amino acid sequence: CATSRTGTKGETQYF. Combining the CDR3 with reference TRBV15 and TRBJ2-5 gives the whole variable domain DAMVIQNPRYQVTQFGKPVTLSCSQTLNHNVMYWYQQKSSQAPKLLFHYYDKDFNNEADTPDNFQSRRPNTSFCFLDIRSPGLGDTAMYLCATSRTGTKGETQYFGPGTRLLVL.

The genes are TRBV6-5 and TRBJ2-1; 7 positions match TRBD1. The CDR3 loop spans 15 amino acids. The V and J ends lost 4 bases and 8 bases, in that order; junction bases with no gene match: 11. CDR1 and CDR2 from the germline V gene are MNHEY and SVGAGI. The CDR3 spells CASSLGQLIGHEQFF. The DNA of the CDR3 is TGTGCCAGCAGTTTGGGACAGCTTATAGGGCATGAGCAGTTCTTC.

J is TRBJ2-5 and V is TRBV30; 13 bases fit TRBD2. CDR1 GTSNPN and CDR2 SVGIG come from the germline V gene (reference sequence). CDR3 length equals 16 residues. The junction had 5 bases not matched to a gene; V was cut back by 2 bases and J by 2 bases. The CDR3 DNA is TGTGCCTGGAGTCGAGGACTAGCGGGAGCTCAAGAGACCCAGTACTTC. Its protein product is CAWSRGLAGAQETQYF. Using reference TRBV30 and TRBJ2-5 for the parts outside the CDR3, the full variable domain is SQTIHQWPATLVQPVGSPLSLECTVEGTSNPNLYWYRQAAGRGLQLLFYSVGIGQISSEVPQNLSASRPQDRQFILSSKKLLLSDSGFYLCAWSRGLAGAQETQYFGPGTRLLVL.

Details on this clone: This sample also contains other DNA sequences that code for the same CDR3. This chain uses TRBV5-1 with TRBJ1-3; D possibly corresponds to TRBD1 (5 bases). The V and J ends lost 0 bases and 0 bases respectively, with 7 bases between them. CDR1 SGHRS and CDR2 YFSETQ come from the germline V gene. The CDR3 has 15 amino acids. The CDR3 bases are TGCGCCAGCAGCTTGGGACAGAGCTCTGGAAACACCATATATTTT. Protein: CASSLGQSSGNTIYF.

The chain employs TRBV18 and TRBJ2-5; 8 bases map to TRBD1. Germline V CDR1 and CDR2: KGHSH, LQKENI. The CDR3 has 13 residues. V shed 7 bases and J 1 base; nucleotides not matched to a gene: 2. CDR3 residues: CASFGTGQETQYF. CDR3 sequence (DNA): TGTGCCAGCTTCGGGACAGGCCAAGAGACCCAGTACTTC.

V and J are TRBV29-1 and TRBJ2-7; D is tentatively TRBD1 or TRBD2 (5 bases each). Germline CDR1 and CDR2: SQVTM and ANQGSEA. The CDR3 covers 15 residues. Trimming took 0 bases from V and 0 from J, leaving 12 bases between them. The CDR3 loop reads CSVEDGAGSSYEQYF. The CDR3 nucleotides read TGCAGCGTTGAAGATGGGGCGGGCAGCTCCTACGAGCAGTACTTC.

This chain links TRBV6-1 with TRBJ1-2; weak D call: TRBD1 (5 bases). Germline values: CDR1 MNHNS, CDR2 SASEGT. Trimming removed 5 bases at V and 3 bases at J, with 13 bases between. The CDR3 runs to 14 residues. The CDR3 nucleotides are TGTGCCAGCAGTACCCTGGGGGGGGACTATGGCTACACCTTC. It yields the protein CASSTLGGDYGYTF.

The V and J genes are TRBV27 and TRBJ2-3, with TRBD2 matching over 10 bases. Per the germline V gene, CDR1 is MNHEY and CDR2 is SMNVEV (reference sequence). The CDR3 sequence is 14 residues long. Losses at the gene ends were 7 bases for V and 0 bases for J; bases not matched to a gene: 1. The chain's CDR3 is CASKLAGSTDTQYF. DNA for the CDR3: TGTGCCAGCAAACTAGCGGGAAGCACAGATACGCAGTATTTT.

The chain employs TRBV9 and TRBJ2-7; D perhaps matches TRBD1 (6 bases). The V end was cut by 0 bases, the J end by 6 bases, with 16 bases between. Germline V lookup: CDR1 SGDLS, CDR2 YYNGEE. The CDR3 covers 15 residues. The CDR3 reads CASSVGKGHGSEQYF. For the CDR3, the DNA is TGTGCCAGCAGCGTAGGGAAGGGACACGGTTCCGAGCAGTACTTC.

This clone was picked up a small number of times. V gene TRBV10-3 combines with J gene TRBJ2-7; D is undetermined. Trimming left V 7 bases short and J 1 base short, with 11 bases between. This CDR3 is 13 amino acids long. The V gene's germline CDR1 is ENHRY and CDR2 SYGVKD. CDR3 sequence: CAIKSAPSYEQYF. The DNA for the CDR3 is TGTGCCATCAAGAGCGCTCCTTCCTACGAGCAGTACTTC.

Turning to this clone: Mismatch with germline at one junction end may stem from a read error. This chain uses TRBV25-1 with TRBJ2-1, with TRBD2 matching 7 bases. The CDR3 has 17 amino acids. Germline CDR1 MGHDK, CDR2 SYGVNS. The CDR3 bases are TGTGCCAGCAGTGAAAGTTACGGGAGGTATTACTACGATGAGCAGTTCTTC. The encoded protein is CASSESYGRYYYDEQFF. Variable domain in full (rest from reference TRBV25-1 and TRBJ2-1): EADIYQTPRYLVIGTGKKITLECSQTMGHDKMYWYQQDPGMELHLIHYSYGVNSTEKGDLSSESTVSRIRTEHFPLTLESARPSHTSQYLCASSESYGRYYYDEQFFGPGTRLTVL.

The J gene is TRBJ2-5, the V gene TRBV7-6, with D possibly matching TRBD1 (5 bases). The CDR3 is made up of 15 amino acids. Trimming took 4 bases from V and 5 from J, leaving 17 bases between them. Germline CDR1 SGHVS, CDR2 FNYEAQ. The CDR3 protein is CASSSLRGKKETQYF. The CDR3 DNA is TGTGCCAGCAGCTCGTTAAGGGGAAAGAAGGAGACCCAGTACTTC. The whole variable domain, filled in from reference TRBV7-6 and TRBJ2-5, reads GAGVSQSPRYKVTKRGQDVALRCDPISGHVSLYWYRQALGQGPEFLTYFNYEAQQDKSGLPNDRFSAERPEGSISTLTIQRTEQRDSAMYRCASSSLRGKKETQYFGPGTRLLVL.